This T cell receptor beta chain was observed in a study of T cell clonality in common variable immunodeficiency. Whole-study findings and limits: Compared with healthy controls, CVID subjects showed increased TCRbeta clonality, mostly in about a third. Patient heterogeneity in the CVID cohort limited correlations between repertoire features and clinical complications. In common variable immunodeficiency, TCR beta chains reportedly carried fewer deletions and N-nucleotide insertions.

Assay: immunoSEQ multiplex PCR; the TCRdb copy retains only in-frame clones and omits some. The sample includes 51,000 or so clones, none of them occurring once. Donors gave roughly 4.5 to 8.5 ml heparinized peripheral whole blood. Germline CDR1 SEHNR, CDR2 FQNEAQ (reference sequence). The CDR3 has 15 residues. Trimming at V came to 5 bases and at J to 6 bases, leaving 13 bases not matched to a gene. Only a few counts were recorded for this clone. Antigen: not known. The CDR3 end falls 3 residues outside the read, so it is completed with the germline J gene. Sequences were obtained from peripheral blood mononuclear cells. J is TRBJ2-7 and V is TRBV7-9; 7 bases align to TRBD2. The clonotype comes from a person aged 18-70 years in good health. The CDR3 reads CASSGGSLTAAEQYF. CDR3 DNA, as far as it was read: TGTGCCAGCAGCGGCGGGAGCCTCACGGCGGCCGAG.